The rows below give T cell receptor beta chains drawn from one sample of a study of molecular identifiers for immune sequencing clone quantification. TCRdb passed the PCR reads through MiXCR, listing each CDR3 protein once. This repertoire shows under 350,000 distinct CDR3 sequences, over 20% found once; its top ten account for 0.65% to 0.75%. The sample was naive CD8+ T cells from blood, with Jurkat cell RNA spiked in. These receptors all come from a human donor in good health. Some libraries in this study had Jurkat cell RNA spiked in. The CDR3 runs from the conserved cysteine through the conserved F or W. A D gene is named only where the DNA matches it firmly. Where a row states a size, it is once, few, many or the class of an expanded clone; other rows omit it.

CDR3 protein | CDR3 DNA | V gene | D gene | J gene | clone size
CASSYSGGAEQYF | TGTGCCAGCAGTTATAGCGGGGGGGCCGAGCAGTACTTC | TRBV27 | TRBD2 | TRBJ2-7 | once
CASSRALVGEETQYF | TGTGCCAGCAGCCGAGCACTAGTAGGGGAAGAGACCCAGTACTTC | TRBV4-2 | NA | TRBJ2-5 | NA
CASSIVPGSYEQYF | TGTGCCAGCAGCATTGTCCCGGGGTCCTACGAGCAGTACTTC | TRBV28 | NA | TRBJ2-7 | few
CASSAPRQGTGNTIYF | TGTGCCAGCAGCGCACCCCGACAGGGTACTGGAAACACCATATATTTT | TRBV9 | TRBD1 | TRBJ1-3 | few
CASSHTTSGRDTQYF | TGTGCCAGCAGCCATACAACTAGCGGGAGAGATACGCAGTATTTT | TRBV13 | TRBD2 | TRBJ2-3 | NA
CASSPLTGCSYNEQFF | TGTGCCAGCAGCCCGCTGACAGGGTGCAGTTACAATGAGCAGTTCTTC | TRBV7-9 | TRBD1 | TRBJ2-1 | NA
CASSYTYRGLNTEAFF | TGTGCCAGCAGTTACACCTACAGGGGGCTGAACACTGAAGCTTTCTTT | TRBV6-5 | TRBD1 | TRBJ1-1 | few
CASSFDSSGNTIYF | TGTGCCAGCAGTTTCGACAGCTCTGGAAACACCATATATTTT | TRBV12-3/TRBV12-4 | NA | TRBJ1-3 | NA
CASSLAGGIYNEQFF | TGTGCCAGCAGCTTAGCGGGAGGGATCTACAATGAGCAGTTCTTC | TRBV7-9 | TRBD2 | TRBJ2-1 | NA
CASQMYRGGEETQYF | TGTGCCAGCCAAATGTACAGGGGAGGTGAGGAGACCCAGTACTTC | TRBV27 | NA | TRBJ2-5 | NA
CSASGPSYGTDTQYF | TGCAGTGCTAGTGGTCCCTCCTACGGCACAGATACGCAGTATTTT | TRBV20-1 | NA | TRBJ2-3 | few
CASSLVLHNAQYF | TGTGCCAGCAGTTTAGTATTACATAACGCGCAGTATTTT | TRBV12-3/TRBV12-4 | NA | TRBJ2-3 | few
CASSTQTGDTQYF | TGTGCCAGCAGCACTCAGACAGGCGACACGCAGTATTTT | TRBV7-6 | NA | TRBJ2-3 | few
CASSPSSSQDTDTQYF | TGTGCCAGCAGCCCCTCAAGCAGCCAGGACACAGATACGCAGTATTTT | TRBV7-9 | NA | TRBJ2-3 | NA
CASSTRQGTNEKLFF | TGTGCCAGCAGCACACGACAGGGGACTAATGAAAAACTGTTTTTT | TRBV7-9 | TRBD1 | TRBJ1-4 | few
CATSDSRVTEAFF | TGTGCCACCAGCGACTCCAGGGTCACTGAAGCTTTCTTT | TRBV15 | NA | TRBJ1-1 | many
CASRRRPSGENEEKLFF | TGCGCCAGCAGACGACGGCCTAGCGGGGAAAATGAGGAAAAACTGTTTTTT | TRBV23-1 | NA | TRBJ1-4 | NA
CASSPDPSDQETQYF | TGCGCCAGCAGCCCCGACCCTAGCGACCAAGAGACCCAGTACTTC | TRBV4-3 | NA | TRBJ2-5 | NA
CASRVTSGEYEQYF | TGTGCCAGCCGCGTTACTAGCGGGGAGTACGAGCAGTACTTC | TRBV7-2 | TRBD2 | TRBJ2-7 | NA
CASRTGTAFNEQFF | TGTGCCAGCAGAACCGGGACCGCCTTCAATGAGCAGTTCTTC | TRBV6-2/TRBV6-3 | NA | TRBJ2-1 | many
CASSYSGSSGDTQYF | TGTGCCAGCAGCTATAGCGGGAGTTCTGGAGATACGCAGTATTTT | TRBV11-1 | TRBD2 | TRBJ2-3 | NA
CATSRDWGVATDTQYF | TGTGCCACCAGCAGAGATTGGGGCGTAGCGACAGATACGCAGTATTTT | TRBV15 | NA | TRBJ2-3 | NA
CASSQDEWADTQYF | TGCGCCAGCAGCCAAGATGAGTGGGCAGATACGCAGTATTTT | TRBV4-1 | NA | TRBJ2-3 | few
CASSGGLAGIYEQYF | TGTGCCAGCAGCGGTGGACTAGCGGGGATCTACGAGCAGTACTTC | TRBV5-6 | TRBD2 | TRBJ2-7 | many
CASSLSRMAGELFF | TGTGCCAGCAGCTTATCACGAATGGCCGGGGAGCTGTTTTTT | TRBV7-9 | NA | TRBJ2-2 | many
CASSLSNQGNEQYF | TGTGCCAGCAGTTTATCAAACCAGGGTAACGAGCAGTACTTC | TRBV27 | NA | TRBJ2-7 | NA
CASSLAPGTSEHEQYF | TGTGCCAGCAGCTTAGCGCCTGGGACTAGCGAACACGAGCAGTACTTC | TRBV7-2 | TRBD2 | TRBJ2-7 | many
CSVPDRTSYEQYF | TGCAGTGTCCCGGACCGAACCTCCTACGAGCAGTACTTC | TRBV20-1 | NA | TRBJ2-7 | many
CASSDPLLDTQYF | TGTGCCAGCAGCGATCCCTTGCTGGATACGCAGTATTTT | TRBV5-4 | NA | TRBJ2-3 | few
CASSLRYYSLSDYEQYF | TGTGCCAGCAGTTTGAGGTACTACTCTTTAAGCGACTACGAGCAGTACTTC | TRBV12-3/TRBV12-4 | NA | TRBJ2-7 | NA
CASSRKMDRSGNTIYF | TGTGCCAGTAGCCGCAAGATGGACCGCTCTGGAAACACCATATATTTT | TRBV19 | NA | TRBJ1-3 | NA
CASSLAGVEDTQYF | TGTGCCAGCAGCCTAGCGGGAGTTGAAGATACGCAGTATTTT | TRBV3-1 | TRBD2 | TRBJ2-3 | few
CASRRTGVSLGAEAFF | TGTGCCAGCAGACGGACAGGGGTCTCCCTCGGCGCTGAAGCTTTCTTT | TRBV7-8 | TRBD1 | TRBJ1-1 | few
CASSSQRASYEQYF | TGTGCCAGCAGCTCCCAGAGAGCCTCCTACGAGCAGTACTTC | TRBV7-9 | NA | TRBJ2-7 | few
CAWSGAARDEQFF | TGTGCCTGGAGTGGCGCCGCGAGGGATGAGCAGTTCTTC | TRBV30 | NA | TRBJ2-1 | NA
CASSQDRTTGNTIYF | TGTGCCAGCAGCCAAGACCGGACTACTGGAAACACCATATATTTT | TRBV14 | NA | TRBJ1-3 | NA
CASSLTQGAPHEQYF | TGCGCCAGCAGCTTAACACAGGGGGCGCCCCACGAGCAGTACTTC | TRBV5-1 | TRBD1 | TRBJ2-7 | NA
CASSPGLFNQPQHF | TGTGCCAGCAGTCCTGGACTGTTCAATCAGCCCCAGCATTTT | TRBV27 | NA | TRBJ1-5 | NA
CSVENRLNYGYTF | TGCAGCGTTGAAAACAGACTTAACTATGGCTACACCTTC | TRBV29-1 | NA | TRBJ1-2 | few
CASSPGLVVEPQHF | TGTGCCAGCAGTCCAGGGCTGGTTGTAGAGCCCCAGCATTTT | TRBV12-3/TRBV12-4 | NA | TRBJ1-5 | many
CASSFLAGELFF | TGCGCCAGCAGCTTTTTGGCCGGGGAGCTGTTTTTT | TRBV5-1 | NA | TRBJ2-2 | many
CASSMSLVGGGTDTQYF | TGTGCCAGCAGCATGAGCCTAGTCGGCGGGGGGACAGATACGCAGTATTTT | TRBV7-8 | TRBD2 | TRBJ2-3 | many
CASSLEGTEAFF | TGCGCCAGCAGCTTGGAAGGCACTGAAGCTTTCTTT | TRBV5-1 | NA | TRBJ1-1 | many
CAAGPDRPPLAYF | TGTGCCGCGGGACCTGACAGGCCCCCCTTAGCGTACTTC | TRBV30 | NA | TRBJ2-4 | NA
CASSQRLAGGPGEQYF | TGCGCCAGCAGCCAAAGACTAGCGGGGGGCCCTGGCGAGCAGTACTTC | TRBV4-3 | TRBD2 | TRBJ2-7 | NA
CSARGPQREGPDEQYF | TGCAGTGCTAGAGGACCCCAGCGGGAGGGCCCGGACGAGCAGTACTTC | TRBV20-1 | TRBD2 | TRBJ2-7 | few
CATSDPLRGNAEAFF | TGTGCCACCAGTGACCCCCTGCGGGGGAACGCTGAAGCTTTCTTT | TRBV24-1 | NA | TRBJ1-1 | NA
CASSAVAGDTDTQYF | TGTGCCAGCAGCGCTGTAGCGGGAGACACAGATACGCAGTATTTT | TRBV9 | TRBD2 | TRBJ2-3 | few
CASSLFSSGRAFVGNEQFF | TGTGCCAGCAGCTTATTTTCTAGCGGGAGGGCCTTCGTGGGGAATGAGCAGTTCTTC | TRBV7-9 | TRBD2 | TRBJ2-1 | NA
CASNYGTTTTDTQYF | TGTGCCAGCAACTACGGGACAACAACCACAGATACGCAGTATTTT | TRBV28 | NA | TRBJ2-3 | many
CSARDHSSGRGEQFF | TGCAGTGCTAGAGATCATTCTAGCGGGAGGGGGGAGCAGTTCTTC | TRBV20-1 | TRBD2 | TRBJ2-1 | NA
CASRQTGGAGLAPTDTQYF | TGCGCCAGCAGACAGACAGGGGGCGCGGGACTAGCCCCCACAGATACGCAGTATTTT | TRBV5-1 | NA | TRBJ2-3 | many
CSVVWRGINTGELFF | TGCAGCGTTGTTTGGCGCGGAATCAACACCGGGGAGCTGTTTTTT | TRBV29-1 | NA | TRBJ2-2 | many
CASRDSQGNQPQHF | TGTGCCAGCCGGGACTCTCAAGGGAATCAGCCCCAGCATTTT | TRBV12-3/TRBV12-4 | NA | TRBJ1-5 | NA
CSGTGTYNEQFF | TGCAGCGGGACCGGTACCTACAATGAGCAGTTCTTC | TRBV29-1 | NA | TRBJ2-1 | NA
CASSLETAEGTDTQYF | TGTGCCAGCAGCTTAGAAACAGCCGAGGGGACAGATACGCAGTATTTT | TRBV7-9 | NA | TRBJ2-3 | many
CASSIRGNEQYF | TGTGCCAGCAGCATCCGGGGGAACGAGCAGTACTTC | TRBV28 | NA | TRBJ2-7 | many
CASSPFAPNPNEKLFF | TGTGCCAGCAGTCCCTTCGCTCCCAACCCCAATGAAAAACTGTTTTTT | TRBV12-3/TRBV12-4 | NA | TRBJ1-4 | many
CASSELLANSDTQYF | TGTGCCAGCAGCGAACTACTAGCGAATTCAGATACGCAGTATTTT | TRBV6-2/TRBV6-3 | TRBD2 | TRBJ2-3 | few
CSAREGRSSGITIYF | TGCAGCGCTAGGGAAGGCAGAAGCTCTGGAATCACCATATATTTT | TRBV29-1 | NA | TRBJ1-3 | NA